This T cell receptor (beta chain) was recovered during a study of T cell responses to AZD1222 COVID-19 vaccine. V was pared by 0 bases and J by 7 bases, with 7 bases between. The CDR3 consists of 12 residues. The germline V gene encodes CDR1 SGHDT and CDR2 YYEEEE. Method: immunoSEQ multiplex PCR; TCRdb's copy keeps in-frame clones and lacks some. The sample lists approximately 110,000 clones; 82% were seen once. Sequenced material: peripheral blood, taken on day 0 of AZD1222 vaccination. V gene TRBV5-6 combines with J gene TRBJ1-2; D remains unclear. This clonotype was sampled from an adult in good health. CDR3: CASSLVEGGYTF. CDR3 sequence (DNA): TGTGCCAGCAGCTTGGTCGAGGGTGGCTACACCTTC.